Listed here are 20 T cell receptor beta chains from one sample, sequenced in a study of vaccination and CD4 T cells after COVID-19. Sequence data for DNA of cultured CD4+ T cells were generated by the Oncomine TCR Beta short-read assay. Via MiXCR, TCRdb re-called the PCR reads, giving one row per CDR3 protein. The sample lists over 5,000 distinct CDR3 sequences, approximately 48% seen once, with around 60% in the top ten. No antigen has been assigned to these receptors. The treatment was: roughly 10-day PBMC culture with coronavirus spike peptide pools or control peptides (ViraFEST assay). Sample: CD4+ T cells from blood, cultured in vitro. These receptors originate from a human donor who had recovered from COVID-19.

This clonotype was counted a few times. The chain links TRBV6-1 to TRBJ2-3; 12 bases agree with TRBD2. CDR3 size: 14 residues. J lost 5 bases, V lost 6 bases, and 3 bases had no gene match. The germline V gene has CDR1 MNHNS and CDR2 SASEGT. The CDR3 reads CASRRLAGEDTQYF. The CDR3 nucleotides are TGTGCCAGCAGGAGACTAGCGGGGGAAGATACGCAGTATTTT.

The rearrangement links TRBV11-3 to TRBJ2-2, with a possible D match to TRBD1 (5 bases). V was trimmed by 6 bases and J by 6 bases, leaving 14 bases between them. The germline CDR1 and CDR2 sequences are SGHNT and YENEEA. The CDR3 is made up of 14 amino acids. CDR3 in amino acids: CASSPTRVPGELFF. Written as DNA, the CDR3 is TGTGCCAGCAGTCCTACCAGGGTCCCCGGGGAGCTGTTTTTT. Variable domain in full (rest from reference TRBV11-3 and TRBJ2-2): EAGVVQSPRYKIIEKKQPVAFWCNPISGHNTLYWYLQNLGQGPELLIRYENEEAVDDSQLPKDRFSAERLKGVDSTLKIQPAELGDSAVYLCASSPTRVPGELFFGEGSRLTVL.

The chain couples TRBV4-1 to TRBJ2-7, with 8 bases that match TRBD1. From germline, CDR1 is MGHRA and CDR2 YSYEKL. The CDR3 is 13 residues long. J gave up 4 bases and V 3 bases, and 2 bases lay outside the gene matches. The CDR3 DNA is TGCGCCAGCAGCCACGGACAGGGTTACGAGCAGTACTTC. Protein: CASSHGQGYEQYF.

The sample holds a few counts of this clonotype. The CDR3 here is CASSYGEETQYF. The CDR3, as DNA: TGTGCCAGCAGTTACGGGGAAGAGACCCAGTACTTC. The gene calls are TRBV6-5 and TRBJ2-5, with D unresolved. There are 12 residues in the CDR3. V lost 2 bases, J lost 3 bases, and 4 bases lay in between. The germline V gene has CDR1 MNHEY and CDR2 SVGAGI.

J is TRBJ2-2 and V is TRBV7-2, with D hard to call. The CDR3 covers 15 residues. Looked up from germline, CDR1 is SGHTA and CDR2 is FQGNSA. Trimming took off 1 base at V and 7 bases at J, with 13 bases between the two ends. DNA of the CDR3: TGTGCCAGCAGCTTAGATCGGGTGTCCTACGGGGAGCTGTTTTTT. Residues: CASSLDRVSYGELFF.

The J gene is TRBJ2-3, the V gene TRBV12-3 or TRBV12-4; 10 positions match TRBD2. The CDR3 has 14 amino acids. Germline trimming cut 3 bases from V and 4 bases from J; bases unmatched to any gene: 1. The CDR3 sequence: CASSFLAGADTQYF. The CDR3 nucleotides are TGTGCCAGCAGTTTCCTAGCGGGGGCAGATACGCAGTATTTT.

V usage is TRBV24-1 and J usage is TRBJ2-2; no firm D call. Trimming stripped 3 bases from V and 6 bases from J, with 7 bases between. The CDR3 is 13 residues long. Germline V gene data show CDR1 as KGHDR and CDR2 as SFDVKD. The CDR3 sequence is CATSDQLAGELFF. Written as DNA, the CDR3 is TGTGCCACCAGTGATCAACTGGCCGGGGAGCTGTTTTTT.

The chain joins TRBV2 to TRBJ1-2; D is undetermined. This CDR3 is 13 amino acids long. Germline values: CDR1 SNHLY, CDR2 FYNNEI. Trimming left V 5 bases short and J 2 bases short, with 9 bases between. The CDR3 nucleotides are TGTGCCAGCAGTCAAAGTAGGAACTATGGCTACACCTTC. Translation: CASSQSRNYGYTF.

This chain joins TRBV5-1 and TRBJ2-2, with D unresolved. V lost 1 base and J lost 7, with 11 bases in between. The CDR3 is made up of 14 amino acids. The V gene's germline CDR1 is SGHRS and CDR2 YFSETQ. This CDR3 reads CASSLRRAHGELFF. The CDR3 coding sequence is TGCGCCAGCAGCTTGAGACGGGCCCACGGGGAGCTGTTTTTT.

This chain links TRBV6-1 with TRBJ2-7; TRBD2 aligns across 11 bases. Matching the DNA end better, TRBJ2-5 makes the J call doubtful. Germline V gene lookup returns CDR1 MNHNS and CDR2 SASEGT. The CDR3 contains 13 residues. The CDR3 sequence is CASRLSGGGTQYF. In DNA, the CDR3 is TGTGCCAGCAGGCTTAGCGGGGGGGGGACCCAGTACTTC.

The genes are TRBV20-1 and TRBJ2-3; D is possibly TRBD2 (6 bases). V was trimmed by 5 bases and J by 6 bases, leaving 21 bases between them. This CDR3 contains 15 residues. Germline V lookup: CDR1 DFQATT, CDR2 SNEGSKA (reference sequence). The CDR3 is CSAGDPVGRLDTQYF. The CDR3 DNA reads as TGCAGTGCTGGGGACCCAGTAGGGAGGTTGGATACGCAGTATTTT.

The V call is TRBV30, the J call TRBJ2-5; 7 nucleotides align to TRBD2. Germline V gene sequence: CDR1 GTSNPN, CDR2 SVGIG (reference sequence). The CDR3 runs 12 residues. J lost 3 bases, V lost 4 bases, and 2 bases had no gene match. The CDR3 region is CAWTAGEETQYF. In DNA form, the CDR3 reads TGTGCCTGGACCGCGGGGGAAGAGACCCAGTACTTC.

The rearrangement uses TRBV5-1 and TRBJ1-3, with D possibly matching TRBD1 (6 bases). Trimming removed 1 base at V and 2 bases at J, with 16 bases between. This CDR3 is built from 17 residues. Germline CDR1 is SGHRS and CDR2 is YFSETQ. The CDR3 sequence is CASSLIPQGYAGNTIYF. The CDR3 coding sequence is TGCGCCAGCAGCTTGATCCCACAGGGATATGCTGGAAACACCATATATTTT.

The chain links TRBV7-2 to TRBJ2-3; D not resolved. CDR3 size: 13 residues. The V and J ends lost 5 bases and 0 bases respectively, with 6 bases between them. Per the germline V gene, CDR1 is SGHTA and CDR2 is FQGNSA. The CDR3 nucleotides read TGTGCCAGCAGCCATACTAGCACAGATACGCAGTATTTT. This codes for CASSHTSTDTQYF. The whole variable domain, filled in from reference TRBV7-2 and TRBJ2-3, reads GAGVSQSPSNKVTEKGKDVELRCDPISGHTALYWYRQSLGQGLEFLIYFQGNSAPDKSGLPSDRFSAERTGGSVSTLTIQRTQQEDSAVYLCASSHTSTDTQYFGPGTRLTVL.

The chain couples TRBV7-6 to TRBJ2-2; tentatively, D is TRBD1 or TRBD2 (5 bases each). With 5 bases removed from V and 3 bases from J, the gap between germline ends came to 13 bases. CDR1 and CDR2 from the germline V gene are SGHVS and FNYEAQ. The CDR3 covers 15 residues. The CDR3 spells CASSPGTYHTGELFF. CDR3 DNA: TGTGCCAGCAGCCCGGGGACCTACCACACCGGGGAGCTGTTTTTT.

This clonotype has a handful of counts. The gene calls are TRBV2 and TRBJ1-2, with D maybe TRBD1 (6 bases). CDR3 length equals 14 residues. V lost 5 bases and J lost 2, with 12 bases in between. CDR1 SNHLY and CDR2 FYNNEI come from the germline V gene. CDR3: CASSPRTENYGYTF. The CDR3 nucleotides are TGTGCCAGCAGTCCTCGGACAGAGAACTATGGCTACACCTTC.

This clonotype has a handful of counts. The V and J genes are TRBV19 and TRBJ1-5, with 7 bases that match TRBD1. Germline V lookup: CDR1 LNHDA, CDR2 SQIVND (reference sequence). CDR3 length equals 15 residues. The J segment lost 3 bases and the V segment lost 7 bases, leaving 9 bases of the junction unmatched. CDR3 coding DNA: TGTGCCAGTACCCCCGGAGGGGGCCCCAATCAGCCCCAGCATTTT. Translation: CASTPGGGPNQPQHF.

The V call is TRBV12-3 or TRBV12-4, the J call TRBJ2-3; perhaps TRBD2 as D (5 bases). The CDR3 spans 14 residues. V gave up 6 bases and J gave up 10 bases, with 20 bases separating them. The CDR3: CASSPTPEAAAQYF. In nucleotides, the CDR3 is TGTGCCAGCAGCCCTACCCCAGAAGCGGCGGCGCAGTATTTT.

This clonotype was picked up a small number of times. The rearrangement uses TRBV19 and TRBJ2-1; D is unclear. The CDR3 contains 15 residues. Germline V gene lookup returns CDR1 LNHDA and CDR2 SQIVND (reference sequence). The germline V and J ends were trimmed by 8 bases and 6 bases, with 20 bases remaining between them. The CDR3 DNA reads as TGTGCCAGTCCCAGATTAGGCCCTAATACCAATGAGCAGTTCTTC. Amino acids: CASPRLGPNTNEQFF.

The gene calls are TRBV10-3 and TRBJ1-3; possible D gene TRBD1, 6 bases. CDR1 and CDR2 (germline): ENHRY, SYGVKD. The CDR3 contains 13 residues. With 10 bases removed from V and 2 bases from J, the gap between germline ends came to 12 bases. This CDR3 reads CATYREPGNTIYF. For the CDR3, the DNA is TGTGCCACCTACAGGGAGCCTGGAAACACCATATATTTT.